The entry that follows covers one TCR beta chain sequence. Its cognate antigen is unknown. Deep-level running was used for the assay. Clones were read by immunoSEQ multiplex PCR, and TCRdb kept only the in-frame ones, dropping some. This table holds some 2,500,000 clones, around 92% found once. The source of the sample is a study of shared clonotypes between healthy human individuals. Study details: A donor's plate count was three for CD4 naive and three for CD4 memory; CD8 naive had two and CD8 memory one. Points from the study as a whole: Although depth was large, rarefaction showed that sequencing of the sorted subsets was incomplete.

CDR3 length equals 15 residues. CDR1 is SGHTA and CDR2 is FQGTGA in the germline V gene. V lost 3 bases and J 4 bases, leaving 13 bases between the germline ends. This sequence originates from a man between 18 and 29 years old in good health. Some clones in this sample may be carry-over from other donors' samples. Material for sequencing was naive CD4+ T cells from PBMCs. Indicated subset: CD45RA+ positively selected. V usage is TRBV7-3 and J usage is TRBJ2-1; D gene ambiguous. The CDR3 DNA reads as TGTGCCAGCAGCTTGGGGTACGGAGATTACAATGAGCAGTTCTTC. This gives the protein CASSLGYGDYNEQFF.